This section outlines one T cell receptor beta chain sequence together with its context. The CDR3 is made up of 14 amino acids. Germline V gene sequence: CDR1 SGDLS, CDR2 YYNGEE. V lost 1 base to trimming and J lost 4 bases; unmatched junction nucleotides: 4. This entry belongs to a study of neoadjuvant anti-PD-1 for oral cavity cancer. Only in-frame clones appear in the TCRdb table, and some are missing; sequencing was by immunoSEQ multiplex PCR. The sample records 14,000 or so clones, approximately 77% being singletons. Described time point: after neoadjuvant nivolumab, at surgical resection. The receptor comes from a person aged 35-80 years with oral cavity squamous cell carcinoma. Sequences were derived from PBMCs, sampled after nivolumab (anti-PD-1) treatment. The chain joins TRBV9 to TRBJ2-5; 7 positions agree with TRBD2. The CDR3 protein is CASSVTGGGETQYF. CDR3 in DNA: TGTGCCAGCAGCGTAACGGGCGGGGGAGAGACCCAGTACTTC.